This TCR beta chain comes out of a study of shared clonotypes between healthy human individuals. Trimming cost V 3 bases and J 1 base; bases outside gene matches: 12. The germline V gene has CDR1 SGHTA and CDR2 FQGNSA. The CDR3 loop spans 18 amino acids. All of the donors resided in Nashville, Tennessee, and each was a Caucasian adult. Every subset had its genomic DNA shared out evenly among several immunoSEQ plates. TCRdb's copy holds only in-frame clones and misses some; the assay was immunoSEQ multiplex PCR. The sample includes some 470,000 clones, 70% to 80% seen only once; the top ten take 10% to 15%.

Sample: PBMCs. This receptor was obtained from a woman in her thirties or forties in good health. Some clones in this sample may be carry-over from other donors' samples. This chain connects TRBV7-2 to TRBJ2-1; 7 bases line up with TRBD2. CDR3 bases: TGTGCCAGCAGCTTGCGACGGGCTAGCGGCACTTCCTACAATGAGCAGTTCTTC. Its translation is CASSLRRASGTSYNEQFF.